This T cell receptor beta chain was sequenced in a study of shared clonotypes between healthy human individuals. Trimming left V 1 base short and J 3 bases short, with 18 bases between. The CDR3 spans 17 residues. Germline assignment: CDR1 SGHAT and CDR2 FQNNGV. Concerning this clone itself: Antigen specificity is unknown.

Both subsets, CD45RA+ naive and CD45RA-negative memory, were split from the CD4+ cells. Study-wide results and caveats: Generally, estimated richness proved larger in naive subsets than it did in memory subsets.

In the original workflow: Owing to the provision of junction-only sequences devoid of quality scores by immunoSEQ, filtering differed. Profiling relied on immunoSEQ multiplex PCR, and the TCRdb table lists in-frame clones only, not all of them. Clone size and the V and J calls come from that table; the DNA yielded D and trimming. This table holds about 1.1 million clones, about 72% found once. V usage is TRBV11-2 and J usage is TRBJ1-1; a possible D gene is TRBD1 (6 bases). Input material: memory CD4+ T cells from PBMCs. The subset was: CD45RA-negative fraction. The clonotype was recovered from a man between 18 and 35 years old in good health. Some clones in this sample may be carry-over from other donors' samples. The CDR3 region is CASSLARGGRGDTEAFF. DNA for the CDR3: TGTGCCAGCAGCTTAGCCCGCGGGGGGCGGGGAGACACTGAAGCTTTCTTT.